Listed here is a single T cell receptor (beta chain). These data belong to a study of blood T cell repertoires in COVID-19. Overall study: In each case, the material was cDNA or gDNA derived from T cells, B-cell-depleted T cells, or PBMCs.

Germline assignment: CDR1 SGDLS and CDR2 YYNGEE. The CDR3 runs to 15 residues. V dropped 3 bases and J dropped 8; count of bases not matched to a gene: 10. Here immunoSEQ multiplex PCR was the method, and the copy in TCRdb shows in-frame clones only, minus some. The data show some 120,000 clones, more than 70% seen once. The sample consisted of peripheral blood. This chain connects TRBV9 to TRBJ2-1; 8 nucleotides line up with TRBD2. This sequence was found in a man aged 70-80 years with acute or convalescent COVID-19. CDR3 loop: CASSARGGRVDEQFF. The CDR3 DNA follows: TGTGCCAGCAGCGCCCGGGGGGGCCGGGTCGATGAGCAGTTCTTC. Based on the CDR3 plus reference TRBV9 and TRBJ2-1, the full variable domain is DSGVTQTPKHLITATGQRVTLRCSPRSGDLSVYWYQQSLDQGLQFLIQYYNGEERAKGNILERFSAQQFPDLHSELNLSSLELGDSALYFCASSARGGRVDEQFFGPGTRLTVL.